The T cell receptor beta chain under discussion was sequenced for a study of beta chain features in type 1 diabetes. The CDR3 is 15 residues long. With V trimmed by 0 bases and J by 4 bases, 5 bases remained unmatched. Germline V gene lookup returns CDR1 LGHNT and CDR2 FRNRAP. Expressed TCRB transcripts were sequenced because the isolated RNA had all been reverse transcribed beforehand. Assay used: immunoSEQ multiplex PCR; TCRdb lists only in-frame clones, some missing. There are a few hundred thousand clones in the sample; approximately 15% occur only once, and about 0.016% lies in the top ten. Overall study results and limits: The study found fewer insertions and more deletions at VDJ junctions in type 1 diabetes patients. Significant though moderate, a shortening of TCRB CDR3s appeared in all four CD4+ subsets of Type 1 diabetes patients.

One heparinised draw, averaging about 0.11 L, was taken per donor. CD4+ cells of the naive, central memory, regulatory and stem cell-like memory types were sorted via CD45RO/CCR7/CD25/CD127/CD95/CD27. Sorted cells reached over 98% purity in every population. Of note for this clone: Its cognate antigen is unknown.

Sequencing used naive CD4+ T cells from blood. The clonotype originates from a woman aged 18 to 35 with type 1 diabetes. The V gene is TRBV12-5, the J gene TRBJ1-1, with 7 bases aligning to TRBD1. In DNA, the CDR3 is TGTGCTAGTGGTTTGGTACACAGGGGAAGCACTGAAGCTTTCTTT. Amino acid sequence: CASGLVHRGSTEAFF.